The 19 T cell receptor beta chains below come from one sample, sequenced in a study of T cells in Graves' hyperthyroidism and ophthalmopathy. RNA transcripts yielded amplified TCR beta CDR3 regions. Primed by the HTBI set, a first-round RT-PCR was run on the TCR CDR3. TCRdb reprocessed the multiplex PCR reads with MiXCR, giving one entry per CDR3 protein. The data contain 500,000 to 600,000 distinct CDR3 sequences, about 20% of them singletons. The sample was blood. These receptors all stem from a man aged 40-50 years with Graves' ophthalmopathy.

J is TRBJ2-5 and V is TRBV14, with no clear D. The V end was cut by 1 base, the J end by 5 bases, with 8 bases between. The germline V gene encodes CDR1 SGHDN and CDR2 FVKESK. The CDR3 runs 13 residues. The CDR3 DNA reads TGTGCCAGCAGCCAAGCCCCCTGGGAGACCCAGTACTTC. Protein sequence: CASSQAPWETQYF.

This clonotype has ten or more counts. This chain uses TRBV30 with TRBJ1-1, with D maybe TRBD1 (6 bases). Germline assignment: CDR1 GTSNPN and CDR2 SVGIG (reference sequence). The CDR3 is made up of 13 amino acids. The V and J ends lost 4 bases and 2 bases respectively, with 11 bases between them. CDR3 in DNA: TGTGCCTGGACTACGGACAGCAACACTGAAGCTTTCTTT. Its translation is CAWTTDSNTEAFF.

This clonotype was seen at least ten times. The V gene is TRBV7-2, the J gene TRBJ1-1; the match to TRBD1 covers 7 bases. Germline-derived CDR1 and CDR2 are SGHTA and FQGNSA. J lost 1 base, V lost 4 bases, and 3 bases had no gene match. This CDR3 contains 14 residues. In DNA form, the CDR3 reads TGTGCCAGCAGCTGGCGACAGGGGAACACTGAAGCTTTCTTT. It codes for CASSWRQGNTEAFF.

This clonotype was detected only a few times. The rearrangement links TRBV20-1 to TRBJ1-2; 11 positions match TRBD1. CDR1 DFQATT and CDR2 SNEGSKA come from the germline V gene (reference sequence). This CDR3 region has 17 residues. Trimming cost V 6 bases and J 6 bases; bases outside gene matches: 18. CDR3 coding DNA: TGCAGTGCCGTCCGGACAGGGGGCAGGCAAGGTTTCCATGGCTACACCTTC. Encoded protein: CSAVRTGGRQGFHGYTF.

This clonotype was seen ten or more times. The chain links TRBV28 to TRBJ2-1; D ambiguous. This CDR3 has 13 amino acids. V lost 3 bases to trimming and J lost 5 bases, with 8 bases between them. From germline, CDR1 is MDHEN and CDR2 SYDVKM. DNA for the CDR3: TGTGCCAGCAGTTTCCCTCAGCACAATGAGCAGTTCTTC. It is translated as CASSFPQHNEQFF.

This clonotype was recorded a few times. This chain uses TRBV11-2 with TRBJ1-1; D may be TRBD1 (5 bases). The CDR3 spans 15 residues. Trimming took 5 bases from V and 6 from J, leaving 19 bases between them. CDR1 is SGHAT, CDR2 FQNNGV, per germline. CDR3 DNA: TGTGCCAGCAGCCGTCCCAGTAAAGGGGTGGCTGAAGCTTTCTTT. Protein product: CASSRPSKGVAEAFF.

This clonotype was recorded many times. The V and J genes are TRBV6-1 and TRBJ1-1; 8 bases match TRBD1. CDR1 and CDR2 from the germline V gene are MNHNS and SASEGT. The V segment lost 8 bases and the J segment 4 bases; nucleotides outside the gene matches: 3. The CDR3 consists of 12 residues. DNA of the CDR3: TGTGCCAGCGTCACAGGGGGCACTGAAGCTTTCTTT. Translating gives CASVTGGTEAFF.

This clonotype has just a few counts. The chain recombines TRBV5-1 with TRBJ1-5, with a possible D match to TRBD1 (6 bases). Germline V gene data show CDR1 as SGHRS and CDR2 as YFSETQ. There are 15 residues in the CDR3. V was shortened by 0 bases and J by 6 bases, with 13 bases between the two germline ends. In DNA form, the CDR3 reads TGCGCCAGCAGCTTGGAAGGGGCAGGGGTTCAGCCCCAGCATTTT. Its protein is CASSLEGAGVQPQHF.

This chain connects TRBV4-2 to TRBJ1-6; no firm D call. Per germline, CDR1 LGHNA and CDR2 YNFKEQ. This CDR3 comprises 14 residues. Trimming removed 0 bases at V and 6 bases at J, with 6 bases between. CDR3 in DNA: TGTGCCAGCAGCCAAGATCGAAGTAATTCACCCCTCCACTTT. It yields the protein CASSQDRSNSPLHF.

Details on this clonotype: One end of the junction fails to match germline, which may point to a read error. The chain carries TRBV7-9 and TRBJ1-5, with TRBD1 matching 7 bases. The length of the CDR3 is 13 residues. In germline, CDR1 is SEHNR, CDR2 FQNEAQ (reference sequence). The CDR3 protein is CASSQDRNQTQHF. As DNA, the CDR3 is TGTGCCAGCAGCCAGGACAGGAATCAGACCCAGCATTTT.

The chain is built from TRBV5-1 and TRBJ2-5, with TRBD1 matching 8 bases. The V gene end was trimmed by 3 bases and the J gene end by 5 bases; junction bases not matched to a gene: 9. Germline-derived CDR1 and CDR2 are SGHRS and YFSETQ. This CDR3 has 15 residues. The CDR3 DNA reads TGCGCCAGCAGCTCCTCAGGGGGCGAGGGCGAGACCCAGTACTTC. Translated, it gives CASSSSGGEGETQYF.

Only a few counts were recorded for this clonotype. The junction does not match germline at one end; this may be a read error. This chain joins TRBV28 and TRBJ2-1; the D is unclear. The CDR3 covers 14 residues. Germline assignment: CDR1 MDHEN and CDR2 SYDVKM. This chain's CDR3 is CASSLFLPVLSIFF. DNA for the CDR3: TGTGCCAGCAGTTTATTCTTACCGGTCCTGAGCATCTTTTTC.

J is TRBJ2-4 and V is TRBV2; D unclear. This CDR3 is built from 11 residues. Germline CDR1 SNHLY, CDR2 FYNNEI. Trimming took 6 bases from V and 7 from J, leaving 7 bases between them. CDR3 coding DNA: TGTGCCAGCAGCAGTAATAACATTCAGTACTTC. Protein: CASSSNNIQYF.

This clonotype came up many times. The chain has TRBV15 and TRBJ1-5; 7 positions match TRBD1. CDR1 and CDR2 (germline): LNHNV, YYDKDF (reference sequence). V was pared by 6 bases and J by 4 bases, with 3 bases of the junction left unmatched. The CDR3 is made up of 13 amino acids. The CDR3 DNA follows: TGTGCCACCAGGACAGGGACTAATCAGCCCCAGCATTTT. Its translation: CATRTGTNQPQHF.

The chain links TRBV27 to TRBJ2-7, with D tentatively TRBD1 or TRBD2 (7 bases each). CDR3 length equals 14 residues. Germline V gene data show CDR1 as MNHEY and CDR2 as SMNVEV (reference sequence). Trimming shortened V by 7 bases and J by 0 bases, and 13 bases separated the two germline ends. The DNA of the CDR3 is TGTGCCAGCATGCCAGGGGGGGCCTCCTACGAGCAGTACTTC. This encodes CASMPGGASYEQYF.

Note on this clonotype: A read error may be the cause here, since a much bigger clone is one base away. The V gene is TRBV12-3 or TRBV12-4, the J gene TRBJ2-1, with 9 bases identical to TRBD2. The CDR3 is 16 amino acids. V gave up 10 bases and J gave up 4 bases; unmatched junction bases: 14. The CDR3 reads CANSSGGGGVYNEQFF. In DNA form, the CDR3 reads TGTGCCAACAGCTCTGGGGGCGGGGGGGTTTACAATGAGCAGTTCTTC.

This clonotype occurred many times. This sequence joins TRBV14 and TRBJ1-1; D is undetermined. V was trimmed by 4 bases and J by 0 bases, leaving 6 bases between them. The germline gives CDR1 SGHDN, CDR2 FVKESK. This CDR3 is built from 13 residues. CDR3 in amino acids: CASSRNMNTEAFF. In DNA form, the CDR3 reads TGTGCCAGCAGCCGGAACATGAACACTGAAGCTTTCTTT.

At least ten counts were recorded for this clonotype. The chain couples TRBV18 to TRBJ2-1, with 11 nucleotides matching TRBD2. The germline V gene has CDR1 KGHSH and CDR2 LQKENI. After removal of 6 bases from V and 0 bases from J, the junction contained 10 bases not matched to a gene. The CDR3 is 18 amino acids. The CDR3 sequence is CASSSLAGDRYSYNEQFF. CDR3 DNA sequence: TGTGCCAGCTCTTCACTAGCGGGGGACCGGTACTCCTACAATGAGCAGTTCTTC.

CDR3 sequence (DNA): TGTGCCAGCAGCCCATCAGGACAGTCCCAGTACTTC. This codes for CASSPSGQSQYF. The chain combines TRBV7-2 with TRBJ2-5; a weak D match, TRBD1 (6 bases). This CDR3 is built from 12 residues. V shed 5 bases and J shed 9 bases, with 13 bases lying between them. Germline V CDR1 and CDR2: SGHTA, FQGNSA. Looking up the rest from reference TRBV7-2 and TRBJ2-5 gives the full variable domain: GAGVSQSPSNKVTEKGKDVELRCDPISGHTALYWYRQSLGQGLEFLIYFQGNSAPDKSGLPSDRFSAERTGGSVSTLTIQRTQQEDSAVYLCASSPSGQSQYFGPGTRLLVL.